The 15 T cell receptor beta chains below come from one sample, sequenced in a study of OX40 agonist ivuxolimab in advanced cancers. Libraries were prepared by immunoSEQ multiplex PCR; TCRdb keeps only in-frame clonotypes and omits some of them. The sample lists about 71,000 clones, 94% occurring once. Sequenced here: CD4+ or CD8+ T cells sorted from blood, sampled in a trial of the OX40 agonist ivuxolimab. Receptors were obtained from an adult with an advanced solid tumor such as melanoma, head and neck, liver or kidney cancer.

The rearrangement links TRBV9 to TRBJ2-7; 8 bases map to TRBD2. The CDR3 contains 14 residues. The germline CDR1 and CDR2 sequences are SGDLS and YYNGEE. V lost 2 bases to trimming and J lost 5 bases; unmatched junction nucleotides: 6. DNA for the CDR3: TGTGCCAGCAGCGTGTTCGGGGGGGCCGACGAGCAGTACTTC. This sequence encodes CASSVFGGADEQYF.

V usage is TRBV29-1 and J usage is TRBJ2-3; TRBD2 agrees at 8 bases. The CDR3 loop spans 15 amino acids. Germline CDR1 is SQVTM and CDR2 is ANQGSEA. J was trimmed by 1 base and V by 2 bases; bases with no gene match: 5. CDR3 sequence: CSVEWRGARTDTQYF. The CDR3 DNA is TGCAGCGTTGAATGGCGGGGGGCCCGCACAGATACGCAGTATTTT.

The rearrangement uses TRBV11-2 and TRBJ2-1; D is tentatively TRBD1 or TRBD2 (5 bases each). This CDR3 comprises 14 residues. V gave up 7 bases and J gave up 4 bases, with 14 bases separating them. Germline-derived CDR1 and CDR2 are SGHAT and FQNNGV. CDR3 loop: CASTLVGGYNEQFF. DNA for the CDR3: TGTGCCAGCACCCTAGTTGGGGGTTACAATGAGCAGTTCTTC.

This chain uses TRBV29-1 with TRBJ2-5, with a weak D call TRBD2 (5 bases). The germline V gene has CDR1 SQVTM and CDR2 ANQGSEA. CDR3 length: 13 residues. V lost 6 bases, J lost 5 bases, and 16 bases lay in between. The CDR3 DNA follows: TGCAGCGTCAAACACGGGATTCTCGAGACCCAGTACTTC. Its translation is CSVKHGILETQYF.

This chain uses TRBV6-5 with TRBJ2-7, with D unclear. V was cut by 2 bases and J by 6 bases, with 8 bases left in between. Germline CDR1 and CDR2: MNHEY and SVGAGI. The CDR3 runs 12 residues. The CDR3 protein is CASSYGASEQYF. In nucleotides, the CDR3 is TGTGCCAGCAGTTACGGTGCTAGCGAGCAGTACTTC.

This clone was counted a few times. The V call is TRBV21-1, the J call TRBJ2-7; TRBD1, the table's D call, was not compared with the DNA. TRBV21-1 is tagged as a pseudogene. The CDR3 extends over 14 amino acids. This CDR3 is CASSYGQRNYEQYF. The CDR3 bases are TGTGCCAGCAGCTACGGACAGAGAAACTACGAGCAGTACTTC.

This chain links TRBV4-3 with TRBJ2-1, with 15 positions matching TRBD2. With V trimmed by 4 bases and J by 4 bases, 8 bases remained unmatched. Germline loops: CDR1 LGHNA, CDR2 YSLEER. The CDR3 sequence is 18 residues long. The CDR3 loop is CASSPGLAGGHQYNEQFF. CDR3 sequence (DNA): TGCGCCAGCAGCCCCGGACTAGCGGGGGGGCATCAATACAATGAGCAGTTCTTC.

The V call is TRBV11-3, the J call TRBJ2-3, with 8 bases lining up with TRBD1. CDR1 is SGHNT, CDR2 YENEEA, per germline. CDR3 length equals 17 residues. The V and J ends lost 2 bases and 9 bases, in that order; junction bases with no gene match: 16. The CDR3 loop reads CASSLYTGTGPAGTQYF. The CDR3 DNA is TGTGCCAGCAGCTTATACACCGGGACAGGTCCCGCCGGAACGCAGTATTTT.

V and J are TRBV7-2 and TRBJ2-3, with D unclear. V gave up 9 bases and J gave up 3 bases, with 10 bases separating them. Germline-derived CDR1 and CDR2 are SGHTA and FQGNSA. The CDR3 runs 12 residues. CDR3 DNA: TGTGCCAGACCGCCCAGGACAGATACGCAGTATTTT. Translation gives CARPPRTDTQYF.

This chain links TRBV29-1 with TRBJ2-3; D gene ambiguous. Germline V lookup: CDR1 SQVTM, CDR2 ANQGSEA. The CDR3 totals 14 residues. V shed 2 bases and J shed 4 bases, with 13 bases lying between them. The CDR3 nucleotides are TGCAGCGTTGAACGTGCGGCCCCCTCAGATACGCAGTATTTT. Its translation: CSVERAAPSDTQYF.

The V gene is TRBV27, the J gene TRBJ2-7; 7 bases agree with TRBD1. Germline CDR1 MNHEY, CDR2 SMNVEV (reference sequence). With 0 bases clipped from V and 3 bases from J, the junction kept 5 bases outside the gene matches. The CDR3 loop spans 15 amino acids. The CDR3 coding sequence is TGTGCCAGCAGTTTATCACCGGGACAGAGCTACGAGCAGTACTTC. This sequence encodes CASSLSPGQSYEQYF.

The gene calls are TRBV28 and TRBJ1-2; D gene ambiguous. This CDR3 comprises 14 residues. V was cut by 3 bases and J by 3 bases, with 11 bases left in between. The germline V gene has CDR1 MDHEN and CDR2 SYDVKM. CDR3 nucleotides: TGTGCCAGCAGTTTCCCTTCCCACTACTATGGCTACACCTTC. Its protein product is CASSFPSHYYGYTF.

The chain recombines TRBV27 with TRBJ1-1, with a tentative D call TRBD1 (5 bases). The germline V gene encodes CDR1 MNHEY and CDR2 SMNVEV (reference sequence). This CDR3 has 12 amino acids. Between the trimmed V and J ends, which lost 1 base and 11 bases, there was a span of 11 bases. The CDR3 reads CASSLLGRDAFF. The CDR3 bases are TGTGCCAGCAGTTTATTGGGCAGGGATGCTTTCTTT.

The J gene is TRBJ2-7, the V gene TRBV4-3, with TRBD1 matching 8 bases. After removal of 4 bases from V and 0 bases from J, the junction contained 5 bases not matched to a gene. The CDR3 has 15 amino acids. CDR1 and CDR2 from the germline V gene are LGHNA and YSLEER. The CDR3 DNA reads as TGCGCCAGCAGCCCCGGGACAGGCAGCTCCTACGAGCAGTACTTC. Its translation: CASSPGTGSSYEQYF.

The chain has TRBV6-5 and TRBJ2-1, with TRBD2 identical over 11 bases. Germline V lookup: CDR1 MNHEY, CDR2 SVGAGI. The CDR3 runs 15 residues. After removal of 2 bases from V and 5 bases from J, the junction contained 2 bases not matched to a gene. This chain's CDR3 is CASSYMTSGDNEQFF. CDR3 DNA: TGTGCCAGCAGTTACATGACTAGCGGGGACAATGAGCAGTTCTTC.